The 13 T cell receptor beta chains reported below all come from one sample, sequenced in a study of prognosis after radiotherapy for stage I lung cancer. The genomic DNA TCR beta CDR3 region underwent two rounds of multiplex PCR. First-round PCR amplification was performed with primers specific to each TRBV and TRBJ gene. Each CDR3 protein is one row after TCRdb ran MiXCR on the multiplex PCR reads. The table records 12,000 or so distinct CDR3 sequences, around half of them present only once. Sequenced here: PBMCs, sampled before or after stereotactic body radiation therapy (not recorded which). All receptors derive from a donor older than 45 with non-small cell lung cancer.

This rearrangement joins TRBV7-3 to TRBJ2-3; TRBD2 matches 9 bases. The junction had 3 bases not matched to a gene; V was cut back by 5 bases and J by 3 bases. Germline-derived CDR1 and CDR2 are SGHTA and FQGTGA. This CDR3 comprises 14 residues. Here the CDR3 reads CASSELAGTDTQYF. The CDR3 DNA reads TGTGCCAGCAGCGAGCTAGCGGGAACAGATACGCAGTATTTT.

The chain employs TRBV7-9 and TRBJ2-7; D call uncertain. Between the trimmed V and J ends, which lost 3 bases and 5 bases, there was a span of 17 bases. Germline loops: CDR1 SEHNR, CDR2 FQNEAQ (reference sequence). CDR3 size: 15 residues. CDR3 in DNA: TGTGCCAGCAGCTTGGCTTCGATTGGTCCCGACGAGCAGTACTTC. This gives the protein CASSLASIGPDEQYF.

By sample share, this clonotype is medium-sized (0.01 to 0.1%). CDR3 region: CASSPTVEETQYF. CDR3 nucleotides: TGTGCCAGCAGCCCTACTGTGGAAGAGACCCAGTACTTC. The gene calls are TRBV11-2 and TRBJ2-5; D call uncertain. Looked up from germline, CDR1 is SGHAT and CDR2 is FQNNGV. Trimming cost V 5 bases and J 3 bases, with 10 bases left between them. CDR3 size: 13 residues.

In its sample, this clonotype ranks as medium-sized (0.01 to 0.1%). The chain joins TRBV28 to TRBJ2-3; 7 bases map to TRBD2. The germline gives CDR1 MDHEN, CDR2 SYDVKM. The CDR3 loop spans 13 amino acids. The V and J ends lost 8 bases and 5 bases, in that order; junction bases with no gene match: 7. Here the CDR3 reads CASEAGDGDTQYF. The DNA for the CDR3 is TGTGCCAGCGAGGCGGGAGATGGAGATACGCAGTATTTT.

J is TRBJ1-3 and V is TRBV13; TRBD1 is a possible D gene (6 bases). The CDR3 is 15 amino acids. Trimming removed 5 bases at V and 4 bases at J, with 15 bases between. The germline V gene encodes CDR1 PRHDT and CDR2 FYEKMQ (reference sequence). The chain's CDR3 is CASSLTGTRGNTIYF. In nucleotides, the CDR3 is TGTGCCAGCAGCCTTACAGGGACGAGGGGAAACACCATATATTTT.

The rearrangement joins TRBV6-5 to TRBJ2-7; no reliable D call. V lost 0 bases to trimming and J lost 5 bases, with 11 bases between them. Per the germline V gene, CDR1 is MNHEY and CDR2 is SVGAGI. The CDR3 has 14 amino acids. CDR3 nucleotides: TGTGCCAGCAGTTACTCGAGAGGCATCGACGAGCAGTACTTC. Translating it yields CASSYSRGIDEQYF.

The V and J genes are TRBV20-1 and TRBJ1-5; TRBD1 is a possible D gene (6 bases). V shed 6 bases and J shed 0 bases, with 12 bases lying between them. Germline V gene data show CDR1 as DFQATT and CDR2 as SNEGSKA (reference sequence). The CDR3 covers 14 residues. CDR3 bases: TGCAGTGCCCTCTCAGGGGATAGCAATCAGCCCCAGCATTTT. Residues: CSALSGDSNQPQHF.

By frequency in the sample, this clonotype is medium-sized. The rearrangement joins TRBV2 to TRBJ1-5; the match to TRBD1 covers 7 bases. Germline CDR1 SNHLY, CDR2 FYNNEI. This CDR3 is built from 13 residues. V lost 9 bases and J lost 3; bases outside the gene matches: 5. The CDR3 is CASKGQFNQPQHF. The DNA of the CDR3 is TGTGCCAGTAAGGGACAGTTCAATCAGCCCCAGCATTTT.

The V call is TRBV6-1, the J call TRBJ2-2, with TRBD2 matching over 8 bases. Trimming at V came to 6 bases and at J to 4 bases, leaving 7 bases not matched to a gene. Per germline, CDR1 MNHNS and CDR2 SASEGT. This CDR3 region has 15 residues. The CDR3 sequence is CASRQRLAITGELFF. The CDR3 region has the DNA TGTGCCAGCAGACAGAGACTAGCGATCACCGGGGAGCTGTTTTTT.

This clonotype is labeled as medium-sized. This chain joins TRBV7-9 and TRBJ1-2; 8 positions match TRBD1. After removal of 0 bases from V and 4 bases from J, the junction contained 4 bases not matched to a gene. Germline V lookup: CDR1 SEHNR, CDR2 FQNEAQ (reference sequence). There are 15 residues in the CDR3. DNA of the CDR3: TGTGCCAGCAGCTTAGCGGACAGGGCCTTCTATGGCTACACCTTC. It is translated as CASSLADRAFYGYTF.

Many counts were recorded for this clonotype. V is TRBV12-3 or TRBV12-4 and J is TRBJ1-1; D gene ambiguous. Trimming cost V 1 base and J 3 bases, with 9 bases left between them. The CDR3 runs 14 residues. CDR3 nucleotides: TGTGCCAGCAGTTTAGGAGGGTTGGACACTGAAGCTTTCTTT. It yields the protein CASSLGGLDTEAFF.

As for this clonotype: An end of the junction differs from the germline gene, which may be a read error. As DNA, the CDR3 is TGTGCCAGCCAGGACAGAGCCGGCAATCATCCCCAGCATTTT. It encodes CASQDRAGNHPQHF. The rearrangement uses TRBV6-1 and TRBJ1-5; maybe TRBD1 (6 bases). The germline gives CDR1 MNHNS, CDR2 SASEGT. There are 14 residues in the CDR3.

The V gene is TRBV9, the J gene TRBJ1-1, with D unclear. The germline CDR1 and CDR2 sequences are SGDLS and YYNGEE. V was cut by 4 bases and J by 1 base, with 11 bases left in between. The CDR3 length is 14 residues. The CDR3 region has the DNA TGTGCCAGCAGCTTTCGGGTTACGAACACTGAAGCTTTCTTT. This codes for CASSFRVTNTEAFF.